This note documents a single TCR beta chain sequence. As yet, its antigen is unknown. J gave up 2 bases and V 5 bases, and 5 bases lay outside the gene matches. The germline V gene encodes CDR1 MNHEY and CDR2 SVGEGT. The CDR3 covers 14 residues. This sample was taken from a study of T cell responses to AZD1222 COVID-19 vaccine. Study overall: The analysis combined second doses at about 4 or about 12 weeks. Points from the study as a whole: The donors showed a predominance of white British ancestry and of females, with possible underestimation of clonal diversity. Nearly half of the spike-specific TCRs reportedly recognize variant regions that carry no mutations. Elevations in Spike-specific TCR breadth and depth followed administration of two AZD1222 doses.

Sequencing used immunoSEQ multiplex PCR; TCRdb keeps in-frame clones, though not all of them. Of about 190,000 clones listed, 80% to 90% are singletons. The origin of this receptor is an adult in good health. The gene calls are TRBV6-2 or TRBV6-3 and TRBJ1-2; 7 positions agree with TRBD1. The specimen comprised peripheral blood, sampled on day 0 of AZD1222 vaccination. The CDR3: CASSRGGQNYGYTF. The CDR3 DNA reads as TGTGCCAGCAGTCGCGGGGGACAGAACTATGGCTACACCTTC.